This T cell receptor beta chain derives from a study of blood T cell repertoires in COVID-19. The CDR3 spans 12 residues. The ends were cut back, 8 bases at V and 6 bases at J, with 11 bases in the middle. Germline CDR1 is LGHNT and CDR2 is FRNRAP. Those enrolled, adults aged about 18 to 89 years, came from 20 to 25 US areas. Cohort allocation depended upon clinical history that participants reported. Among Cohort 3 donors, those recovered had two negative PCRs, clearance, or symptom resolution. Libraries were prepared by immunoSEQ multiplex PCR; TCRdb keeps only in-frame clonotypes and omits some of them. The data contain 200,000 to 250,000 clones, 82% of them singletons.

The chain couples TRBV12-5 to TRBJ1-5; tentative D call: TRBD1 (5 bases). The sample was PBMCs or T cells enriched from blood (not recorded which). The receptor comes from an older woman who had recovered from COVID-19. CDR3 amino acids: CASMGGVQPQHF. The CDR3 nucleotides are TGTGCTAGTATGGGGGGGGTTCAGCCCCAGCATTTT.